This entry features one T cell receptor (beta chain) sequence. It lacks a known antigen. No base qualities exist here, and no much larger clone lies one base off it. The CDR3 starts with the cysteine, ends with the phenylalanine, and has 15 residues. The DNA shown is the 45-base CDR3, in frame from base 1. V drops 0 bases and J drops 2 bases, leaving 13 bases in between. CDR1 and CDR2, looked up from the germline V gene (reference sequence), are GTSNPN and SVGIG. The entry originates in a study of blood T cell repertoires in COVID-19 (dated by TCRdb to the early 2020s). Regarding the research as a whole: Collaborator samples came from the United States, Italy and Spain and covered acute and convalescent phases of COVID-19. The material from the prospective study consisted of cDNA or gDNA derived from T cells, B-cell-depleted T cells, or PBMCs. Subjects who had been exposed to COVID-19, were actively infected with it, or had recovered from it provided the deeply sampled blood TCRbeta repertoires that made up the dataset. The repertoires were made available in a free public database intended to serve as a resource for research on the immune response to SARS-CoV-2. Samples were obtained from the ongoing ImmuneRACE study (first 160 participants) and from some 1,300 subjects provided by 6 global collaborators. Nearly every sample came with metadata listing a de-identified subject ID, COVID-19 status, age in years and sex. Where HLA class I and class II types were available, the types were taken from metadata supplied by the sample provider, not from assay-based typing. Paper-wide results and their limitations: Clinical and demographic metadata were provided uncurated, with the amount varying by source and participant.

One collaborating source in Seattle enrolled patients during active infection and followed them longitudinally through the course of disease. Collaborating institutions collected whole blood in K2EDTA tubes following their own protocols. For TCRbeta analysis, collaborators shipped samples in one of three forms: frozen whole blood, isolated PBMCs, or DNA extracted from either of those sample types. The immunoSEQ Assay, a bias-controlled multiplex PCR, was used to amplify TCRbeta CDR3 regions from genomic DNA. Under the source paper's analysis protocol: Within the assay, amplification of reference gene primers was used to estimate how many nucleated cells each sample contained. To quantify the absolute abundance of each unique TCRbeta CDR3 rearrangement, sequence reads were collapsed and filtered. For each sample, productive Simpson clonality was calculated as the square root of Simpson's diversity index across productive rearrangements. TCRdb re-hosts the immuneACCESS table, in-frame sequences only. Its copies lack some clones; in the studies checked, an unresolved V gene accounts for under half of them, and the cause for the rest is not known. The V and J calls and clone size are taken from that table; D and trimming were inferred from the DNA. In all, the sample holds 95,000 to 100,000 clones, and 70% to 90% of those were seen once. Around 3.9% of the sample belongs to the ten largest clones.

The clonotype was recovered from a human donor with COVID-19, enrolled during active disease. The donor label of this sample is uncertain. Specimen: peripheral blood. Here the chain combines TRBV30 and TRBJ1-2, with no D gene named confidently. The CDR3 reads as follows: CAWSVQSGGNYGYTF. The DNA sequence is TGTGCCTGGAGTGTACAGTCCGGCGGGAACTATGGCTACACCTTC.